Reported below is one TCR beta chain. Antigen specificity is unknown. These data are taken from a study of cytomegalovirus exposure and HLA in healthy donors. Study background: Unique TCR beta sequences numbering some 120 million came from approximately 180 million T cells in an earlier analysis.

With 4 bases removed from V and 6 bases from J, the gap between germline ends came to 10 bases. The CDR3 is 14 amino acids. Germline CDR1 and CDR2: LGHNA and YNFKEQ. Regarding the study as a whole: Only CMV serostatus was available as immune exposure information.

PCR amplification relied on 60 Vbeta primers (plus 13 Jbeta primers). Clones were read by immunoSEQ multiplex PCR, and TCRdb kept only the in-frame ones, dropping some. The table shows 150,000 to 200,000 clones, with about three quarters occurring only once. This sequence was found in a man between 18 and 29 years old in good health and CMV-seropositive. Sequenced input: PBMCs. V usage is TRBV4-2 and J usage is TRBJ1-6, with a possible D match to TRBD1 (6 bases). The CDR3 nucleotides read TGTGCCAGCAGCCTGGACAGTTCTAATTCACCCCTCCACTTT. It yields the protein CASSLDSSNSPLHF.